This passage covers 21 T cell receptor beta chains from one sample sequenced in a study of shared clonotypes between healthy human individuals (dated by TCRdb to 2020 to 2021). Receptors were amplified or captured by the immunoSEQ multiplex PCR assay. Sourced from immuneACCESS, this table was stored by TCRdb with only in-frame sequences that have V and J called. A share of the clones is absent; for the studies checked, an unresolved V gene accounts for under half, and the remainder has no known explanation. This sample is represented by some 790,000 clones; approximately 72% of them were singletons. The ten largest clones take up under 2% of the sample. Material for sequencing was memory CD4+ T cells sorted from blood. Explained via the paper, the cell subset or site label denotes: CD45RA-negative fraction. All receptors derive from a woman in her 30s in good health.

This chain connects TRBV28 to TRBJ2-5, with 8 nucleotides matching TRBD2. The CDR3 consists of 16 residues. The V segment lost 6 bases and the J segment 4 bases; nucleotides outside the gene matches: 13. CDR1 is MDHEN, CDR2 SYDVKM, per germline. Here the CDR3 reads CASSGLQRELGETQYF. In DNA, the CDR3 is TGTGCCAGCAGCGGACTACAGCGGGAGTTGGGAGAGACCCAGTACTTC.

This clone was detected ten times or more. The genes are TRBV6-5 and TRBJ1-1; no reliable D call. Germline-derived CDR1 and CDR2 are MNHEY and SVGAGI. The ends were cut back, 2 bases at V and 0 bases at J, with 10 bases in the middle. The CDR3 extends over 15 amino acids. Here the CDR3 reads CASSYANTLNTEAFF. The CDR3 DNA is TGTGCCAGCAGTTACGCGAATACCCTGAACACTGAAGCTTTCTTT.

As for this clone: Other DNA sequences within the sample encode an identical CDR3. This chain uses TRBV6-5 with TRBJ2-3; TRBD1 might be the D (6 bases). Germline CDR1 and CDR2: MNHEY and SVGAGI. Trimming removed 5 bases at V and 3 bases at J, with 9 bases between. The CDR3 is 13 residues long. In nucleotides, the CDR3 is TGTGCCAGCAGTCCCCAGGGGACAGATACGCAGTATTTT. This encodes CASSPQGTDTQYF.

This clone was observed a few times. The CDR3 DNA sequence: TGTGCCAGTGGAATTCAGGGGTTCGGTGGCTACACCTTC. Translated: CASGIQGFGGYTF. V is TRBV19 and J is TRBJ1-2; the D gene is possibly TRBD1 (6 bases). The CDR3 is made up of 13 amino acids. Germline V gene sequence: CDR1 LNHDA, CDR2 SQIVND (reference sequence). V was clipped by 8 bases and J by 7 bases, with 17 bases between them. Full variable domain (outside the CDR3, taken from reference TRBV19 and TRBJ1-2): DGGITQSPKYLFRKEGQNVTLSCEQNLNHDAMYWYRQDPGQGLRLIYYSQIVNDFQKGDIAEGYSVSREKKESFPLTVTSAQKNPTAFYLCASGIQGFGGYTFGSGTRLTVV.

V usage is TRBV9 and J usage is TRBJ2-1, with D perhaps given as TRBD1 or TRBD2 (5 bases each). V lost 1 base and J 2 bases, leaving 13 bases between the germline ends. This CDR3 has 16 amino acids. Germline CDR1 reads SGDLS; CDR2 reads YYNGEE. The CDR3 DNA reads TGTGCCAGCAGCGTAAGTAGCGCCAGGGCCTACAATGAGCAGTTCTTC. Its translation is CASSVSSARAYNEQFF.

A remark on this clone: The junction departs from germline at one end; a sequencing error may be responsible. Different DNA sequences within this sample yield the same CDR3. CDR3 region: CASGRSDNEKLFF. For the CDR3, the DNA is TGTGCCAGCGGCCGATCGGATAATGAAAAATTGTTTTTT. This rearrangement joins TRBV6-5 to TRBJ1-4; no firm D call. The CDR3 runs 13 residues. Germline-derived CDR1 and CDR2 are MNHEY and SVGAGI.

A note on this clone: Other DNA sequences in this specimen translate into the identical CDR3. The chain combines TRBV10-2 with TRBJ2-7; no clear D. The CDR3 consists of 11 residues. The V end was cut by 6 bases, the J end by 1 base, with 4 bases between. Germline V CDR1 and CDR2: WSHSY, SAAADI. The DNA of the CDR3 is TGCGCCAGCAGCGGGTCCTACGAGCAGTACTTC. Its translation is CASSGSYEQYF.

The V gene is TRBV27, the J gene TRBJ2-7; 8 bases match TRBD2. The CDR3 is 16 amino acids. V lost 6 bases and J lost 4; bases outside the gene matches: 14. CDR1 is MNHEY, CDR2 SMNVEV, per germline (reference sequence). The CDR3 coding sequence is TGTGCCAGCAGACCCCGCGGAGGACTAGCAACGTACGAGCAGTACTTC. It codes for CASRPRGGLATYEQYF.

V gene TRBV18 combines with J gene TRBJ2-7; D is undetermined. The CDR3 is 12 amino acids. Trimming shortened V by 1 base and J by 2 bases, and 3 bases separated the two germline ends. Germline lookup yields CDR1 KGHSH and CDR2 LQKENI. The CDR3: CASSPRTYEQYF. DNA for the CDR3: TGTGCCAGCTCACCACGTACCTACGAGCAGTACTTC.

The chain links TRBV19 to TRBJ1-6; D call uncertain. The germline V gene has CDR1 LNHDA and CDR2 SQIVND (reference sequence). Trimming pared 8 bases from V and 10 bases from J, leaving 12 bases between. The CDR3 totals 12 residues. The CDR3 protein is CASGSRGSPLHF. The CDR3 bases are TGTGCCAGTGGCTCCAGAGGATCACCCCTCCACTTT.

The rearrangement links TRBV27 to TRBJ2-5, with D perhaps TRBD1 or TRBD2 (5 bases each). Germline lookup yields CDR1 MNHEY and CDR2 SMNVEV (reference sequence). The CDR3 is made up of 11 amino acids. V gave up 10 bases and J gave up 7 bases, with 13 bases separating them. CDR3: CATRQGATQYF. Written as DNA, the CDR3 is TGTGCCACCCGTCAGGGAGCGACCCAGTACTTC.

The CDR3 here is CASLQRGTEAFF. CDR3 in DNA: TGTGCCAGCCTTCAACGGGGCACTGAAGCTTTCTTT. The chain employs TRBV28 and TRBJ1-1; D is ambiguous. In germline, CDR1 is MDHEN, CDR2 SYDVKM. The germline V and J ends were trimmed by 8 bases and 4 bases, with 11 bases remaining between them. CDR3 size: 12 residues. Full variable domain (rest looked up from reference TRBV28 and TRBJ1-1): DVKVTQSSRYLVKRTGEKVFLECVQDMDHENMFWYRQDPGLGLRLIYFSYDVKMKEKGDIPEGYSVSREKKERFSLILESASTNQTSMYLCASLQRGTEAFFGQGTRLTVV.

The rearrangement uses TRBV11-3 and TRBJ2-1; D call uncertain. Trimming left V 5 bases short and J 5 bases short, with 10 bases between. The CDR3 contains 13 residues. Germline V CDR1 and CDR2: SGHNT, YENEEA. The CDR3 DNA sequence: TGTGCCAGCAGCGCCTATAATGACAATGAGCAGTTCTTC. Its protein product is CASSAYNDNEQFF.

The rearrangement links TRBV2 to TRBJ1-1, with 9 nucleotides matching TRBD1. This CDR3 region has 12 residues. Germline loops: CDR1 SNHLY, CDR2 FYNNEI. V was pared by 10 bases and J by 5 bases, with 5 bases of the junction left unmatched. The CDR3 nucleotides read TGTGCCATAGGACAGGGGCGAACTGAAGCTTTCTTT. This translates into CAIGQGRTEAFF.

The sample holds one count of this clone. The chain is built from TRBV7-2 and TRBJ2-1; the D is unclear. The germline V and J ends were trimmed by 5 bases and 8 bases, with 13 bases remaining between them. In germline, CDR1 is SGHTA, CDR2 FQGNSA. The CDR3 is made up of 13 amino acids. This CDR3 reads CASSLRREDEQFF. The CDR3 nucleotides read TGTGCCAGCAGCCTCCGGCGAGAGGATGAGCAGTTCTTC.

This clone appeared a single time. The CDR3, as DNA: TGTGCCAGCAGTTTAGGGACGGAAAACATTCAGTACTTC. Residues: CASSLGTENIQYF. The chain has TRBV27 and TRBJ2-4, with D perhaps matching TRBD1 or TRBD2 (5 bases each). The CDR3 loop spans 13 amino acids. The germline CDR1 and CDR2 sequences are MNHEY and SMNVEV (reference sequence). Deletions cut 2 bases from V and 5 bases from J, with 7 bases between.

This chain connects TRBV7-9 to TRBJ1-4; a weak D match, TRBD1 (5 bases). This CDR3 region has 14 residues. In germline, CDR1 is SEHNR, CDR2 FQNEAQ (reference sequence). Trimming stripped 4 bases from V and 3 bases from J, with 9 bases between. The CDR3 sequence is CASSWGLSNEKLFF. CDR3 DNA: TGTGCCAGCAGCTGGGGCCTTTCTAATGAAAAACTGTTTTTT.

This clone was counted once. The chain joins TRBV28 to TRBJ1-2, with 9 bases fitting TRBD1. The V gene's germline CDR1 is MDHEN and CDR2 SYDVKM. CDR3 length equals 15 residues. After removal of 5 bases from V and 2 bases from J, the junction contained 6 bases not matched to a gene. DNA of the CDR3: TGTGCCAGCAGTCAATTCGGGACAGGGAACTATGGCTACACCTTC. Translating gives CASSQFGTGNYGYTF.

Concerning this clone: Additional DNA sequences in this sample encode the identical CDR3. The chain joins TRBV19 to TRBJ1-4; 7 nucleotides match TRBD1. J lost 3 bases, V lost 3 bases, and 1 base had no gene match. The V gene's germline CDR1 is LNHDA and CDR2 SQIVND (reference sequence). CDR3 length: 14 residues. This CDR3 is CASSIGTANEKLFF. In nucleotides, the CDR3 is TGTGCCAGTAGTATTGGGACAGCTAATGAAAAACTGTTTTTT.

The V and J genes are TRBV29-1 and TRBJ2-7; D is possibly TRBD1 (6 bases). CDR3 length: 13 residues. Germline loops: CDR1 SQVTM, CDR2 ANQGSEA. V dropped 5 bases and J dropped 4 bases, with 15 bases sitting between them. DNA for the CDR3: TGCAGCGTTTCGGCAGGGGCGGGTTACGAGCAGTACTTC. The encoded protein is CSVSAGAGYEQYF.

Regarding this clone: This sample also contains other DNA sequences that code for the same CDR3. This chain uses TRBV5-1 with TRBJ2-1; D perhaps matches TRBD2 (5 bases). CDR3 size: 14 residues. Per the germline V gene, CDR1 is SGHRS and CDR2 is YFSETQ. V lost 0 bases, J lost 3 bases, and 7 bases lay in between. Written as DNA, the CDR3 is TGCGCCAGCAGCTTGGCCGGGAACTACAATGAGCAGTTCTTC. This codes for CASSLAGNYNEQFF.